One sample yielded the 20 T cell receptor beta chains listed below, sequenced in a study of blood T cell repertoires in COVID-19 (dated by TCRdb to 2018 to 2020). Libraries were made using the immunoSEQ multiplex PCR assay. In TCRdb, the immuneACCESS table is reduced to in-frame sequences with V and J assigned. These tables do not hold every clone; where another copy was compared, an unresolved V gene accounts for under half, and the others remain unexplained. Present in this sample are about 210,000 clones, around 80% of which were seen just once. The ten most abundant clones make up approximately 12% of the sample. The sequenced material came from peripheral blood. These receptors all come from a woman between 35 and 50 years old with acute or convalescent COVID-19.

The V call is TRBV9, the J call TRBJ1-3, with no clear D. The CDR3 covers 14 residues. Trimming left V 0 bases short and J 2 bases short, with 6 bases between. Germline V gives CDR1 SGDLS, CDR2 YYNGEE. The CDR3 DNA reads TGTGCCAGCAGCGTAGGAGCTACTGGAAACACCATATATTTT. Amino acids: CASSVGATGNTIYF.

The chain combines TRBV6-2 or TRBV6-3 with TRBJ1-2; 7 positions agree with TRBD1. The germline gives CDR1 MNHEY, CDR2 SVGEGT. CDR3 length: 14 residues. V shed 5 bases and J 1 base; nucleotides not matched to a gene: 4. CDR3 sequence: CASSKRDSNYGYTF. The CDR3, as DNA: TGTGCCAGCAGTAAACGGGACAGTAACTATGGCTACACCTTC.

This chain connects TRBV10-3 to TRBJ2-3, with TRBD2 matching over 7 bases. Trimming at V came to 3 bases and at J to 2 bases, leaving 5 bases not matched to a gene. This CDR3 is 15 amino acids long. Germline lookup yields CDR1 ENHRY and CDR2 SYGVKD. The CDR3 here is CAISERAGVTDTQYF. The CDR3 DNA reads TGTGCCATCAGTGAAAGGGCGGGGGTCACAGATACGCAGTATTTT.

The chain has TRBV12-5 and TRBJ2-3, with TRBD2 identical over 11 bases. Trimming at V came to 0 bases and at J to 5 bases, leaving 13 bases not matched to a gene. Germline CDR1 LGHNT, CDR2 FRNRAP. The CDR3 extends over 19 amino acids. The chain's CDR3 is CASGLVLAGAIWDRDTQYF. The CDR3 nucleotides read TGTGCTAGTGGTTTGGTACTAGCGGGAGCCATCTGGGATAGAGATACGCAGTATTTT.

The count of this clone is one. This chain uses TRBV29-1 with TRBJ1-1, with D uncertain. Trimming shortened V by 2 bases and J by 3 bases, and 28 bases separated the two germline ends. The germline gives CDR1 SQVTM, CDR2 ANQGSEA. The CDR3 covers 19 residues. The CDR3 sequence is CSVETGRSGSRSSDTEAFF. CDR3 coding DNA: TGCAGCGTTGAAACCGGAAGGAGTGGAAGTCGTAGTTCGGACACTGAAGCTTTCTTT.

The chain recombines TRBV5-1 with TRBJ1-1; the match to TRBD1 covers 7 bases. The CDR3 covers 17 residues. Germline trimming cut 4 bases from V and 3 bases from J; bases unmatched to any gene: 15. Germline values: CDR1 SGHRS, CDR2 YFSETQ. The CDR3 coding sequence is TGCGCCAGCAGCCCTAGAGGGACAGCGAGGTTAGACACTGAAGCTTTCTTT. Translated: CASSPRGTARLDTEAFF.

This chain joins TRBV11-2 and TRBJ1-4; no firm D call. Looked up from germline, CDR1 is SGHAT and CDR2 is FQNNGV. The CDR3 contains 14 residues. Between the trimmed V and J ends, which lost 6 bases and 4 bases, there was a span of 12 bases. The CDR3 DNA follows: TGTGCCAGCAGTCATCATGAGGTTAATGAAAAACTGTTTTTT. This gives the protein CASSHHEVNEKLFF. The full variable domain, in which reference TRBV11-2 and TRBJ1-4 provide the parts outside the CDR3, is EAGVAQSPRYKIIEKRQSVAFWCNPISGHATLYWYQQILGQGPKLLIQFQNNGVVDDSQLPKDRFSAERLKGVDSTLKIQPAKLEDSAVYLCASSHHEVNEKLFFGSGTQLSVL.

The CDR3 sequence is CASSQDMDSLQANYGYTF. The DNA for the CDR3 is TGTGCCAGCAGCCAAGATATGGACAGCCTCCAAGCTAACTATGGCTACACCTTC. The rearrangement joins TRBV3-1 (or the pseudogene TRBV3-2) to TRBJ1-2; a possible D gene is TRBD1 (6 bases). Germline CDR1 is LGHDT and CDR2 is YNNKEL (reference sequence). The V end lost 0 bases, the J end lost 0 bases, and 17 bases lay between the germline ends. There are 18 residues in the CDR3.

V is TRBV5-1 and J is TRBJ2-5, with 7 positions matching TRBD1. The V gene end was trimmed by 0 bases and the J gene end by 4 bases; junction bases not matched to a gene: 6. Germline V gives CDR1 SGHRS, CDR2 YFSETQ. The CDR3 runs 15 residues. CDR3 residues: CASSLVGQVTETQYF. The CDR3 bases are TGCGCCAGCAGCTTGGTAGGACAGGTAACAGAGACCCAGTACTTC.

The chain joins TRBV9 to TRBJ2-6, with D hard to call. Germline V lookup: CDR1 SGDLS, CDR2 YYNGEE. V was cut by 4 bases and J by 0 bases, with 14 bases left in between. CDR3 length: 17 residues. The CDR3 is CASSPRLQTSGANVLTF. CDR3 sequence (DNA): TGTGCCAGCAGCCCCCGACTGCAGACCTCTGGGGCCAACGTCCTGACTTTC.

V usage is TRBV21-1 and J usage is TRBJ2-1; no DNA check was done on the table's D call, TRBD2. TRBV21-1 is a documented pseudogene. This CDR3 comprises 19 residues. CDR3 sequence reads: CASSLRGGLAVPPYNEQFF. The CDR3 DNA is TGTGCCAGCAGCCTCCGGGGGGGACTAGCGGTTCCCCCTTACAATGAGCAGTTCTTC.

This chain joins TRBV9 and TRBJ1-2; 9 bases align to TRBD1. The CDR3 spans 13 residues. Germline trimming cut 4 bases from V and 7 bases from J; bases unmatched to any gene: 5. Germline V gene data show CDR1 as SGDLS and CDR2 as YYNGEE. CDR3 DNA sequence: TGTGCCAGCAGCACACGACAGGGGGGTGGCTACACCTTC. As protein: CASSTRQGGGYTF.

CDR3 DNA: TGTGCCAGCAGCTTAGACAGGGGGGCCGGGGAGCTGTTTTTT. Its translation: CASSLDRGAGELFF. The chain employs TRBV11-2 and TRBJ2-2, with D possibly being TRBD1 (7 bases). The CDR3 contains 14 residues. The germline CDR1 and CDR2 sequences are SGHAT and FQNNGV. V lost 0 bases and J lost 6, with 8 bases in between.

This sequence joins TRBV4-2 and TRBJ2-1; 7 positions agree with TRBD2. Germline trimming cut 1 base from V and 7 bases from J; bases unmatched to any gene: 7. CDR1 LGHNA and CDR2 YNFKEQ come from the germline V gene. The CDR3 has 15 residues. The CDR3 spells CASSQVQVGGNEQFF. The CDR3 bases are TGTGCCAGCAGCCAAGTGCAGGTGGGGGGGAATGAGCAGTTCTTC.

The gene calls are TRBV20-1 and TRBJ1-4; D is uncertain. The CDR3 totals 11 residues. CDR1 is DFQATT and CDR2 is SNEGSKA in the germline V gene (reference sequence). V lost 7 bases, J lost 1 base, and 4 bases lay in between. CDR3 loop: CSGGTNEKLFF. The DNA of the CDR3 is TGCAGTGGAGGAACTAATGAAAAACTGTTTTTT.

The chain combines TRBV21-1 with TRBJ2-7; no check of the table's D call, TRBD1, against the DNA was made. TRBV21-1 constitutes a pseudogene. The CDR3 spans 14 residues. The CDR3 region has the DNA TGTGCCAGCAGTTTGGGGACAGGGGGTATCGAGCAGTACTTC. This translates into CASSLGTGGIEQYF.

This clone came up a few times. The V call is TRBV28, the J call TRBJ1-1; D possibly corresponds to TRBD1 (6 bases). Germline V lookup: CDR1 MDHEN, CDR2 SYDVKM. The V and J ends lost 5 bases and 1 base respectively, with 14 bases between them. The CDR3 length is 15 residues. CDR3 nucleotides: TGTGCCAGCAGTACCATAGGGGGACAGAACACTGAAGCTTTCTTT. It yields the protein CASSTIGGQNTEAFF.

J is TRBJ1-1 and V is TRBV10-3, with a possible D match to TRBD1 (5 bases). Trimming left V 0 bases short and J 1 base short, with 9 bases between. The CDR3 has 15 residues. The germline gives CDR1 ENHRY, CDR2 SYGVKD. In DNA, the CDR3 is TGTGCCATCAGTGAGTCGAGGCAGGGGAACACTGAAGCTTTCTTT. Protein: CAISESRQGNTEAFF.

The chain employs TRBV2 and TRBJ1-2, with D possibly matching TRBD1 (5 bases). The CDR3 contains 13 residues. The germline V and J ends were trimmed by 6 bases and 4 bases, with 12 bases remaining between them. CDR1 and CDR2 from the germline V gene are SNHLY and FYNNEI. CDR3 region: CASRDTGLYGYTF. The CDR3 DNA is TGTGCCAGCAGGGATACAGGCCTCTATGGCTACACCTTC.

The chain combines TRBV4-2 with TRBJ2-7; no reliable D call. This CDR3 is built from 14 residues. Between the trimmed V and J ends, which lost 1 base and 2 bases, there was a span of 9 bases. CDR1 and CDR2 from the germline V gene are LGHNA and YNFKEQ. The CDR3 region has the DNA TGTGCCAGCAGCCAAGTCTCTTCGGCCTACGAGCAGTACTTC. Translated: CASSQVSSAYEQYF.